Listed here are 10 T cell receptor beta chains from one sample, sequenced in a study of spatial heterogeneity in lung cancer. Noted time point: sample taken at primary tumor resection. Unsorted whole RNA of tumor, nontumor lung or frozen PBMC was sequenced. TCRdb reanalysed the 5' RACE reads using MiXCR and keeps one entry per CDR3 protein. The sample has fewer than 5,000 distinct CDR3 sequences; around 24% are singletons. The sequences come from PBMCs, collected at surgery. The receptors were sampled from a female donor with early-stage non-small cell lung cancer.

Remarks on this clonotype: This beta chain is an unintended read in a library built for alpha chains; its size means little. CDR3 region: CASSKLAGAGNEQFF. The DNA of the CDR3 is TGCGCCAGCAGCAAACTAGCGGGAGCGGGTAATGAGCAGTTCTTC. V usage is TRBV5-1 and J usage is TRBJ2-1; 11 bases fit TRBD2. The trim removed 4 bases at V and 7 bases at J, leaving 7 bases unmatched. Germline CDR1 SGHRS, CDR2 YFSETQ. The CDR3 is 15 amino acids.

As regards this clonotype: This beta chain is off target for a library built for alpha chains, so its abundance means little. The chain joins TRBV5-1 to TRBJ2-3; D may correspond to TRBD1 or TRBD2 (5 bases each). Germline V gives CDR1 SGHRS, CDR2 YFSETQ. CDR3 length equals 16 residues. Trimming cost V 2 bases and J 1 base, with 14 bases left between them. The CDR3 DNA reads TGCGCCAGCAGCTTATCCCCGGGACGCGGCACAGATACGCAGTATTTT. This encodes CASSLSPGRGTDTQYF.

Judged by abundance, this clonotype is medium-sized. This beta chain came through as a stray read in a library set up for alpha chains, and its size says little. The chain combines TRBV14 with TRBJ2-2; 10 bases are a match to TRBD1. V gave up 0 bases and J gave up 4 bases; unmatched junction bases: 11. The CDR3 totals 19 residues. CDR1 and CDR2 from the germline V gene are SGHDN and FVKESK. CDR3 loop: CASSQDPAGTGAFTGELFF. CDR3 sequence (DNA): TGTGCCAGCAGCCAAGATCCCGCCGGGACAGGGGCCTTCACCGGGGAGCTGTTTTTT.

Within the sample, this clonotype is medium-sized (0.01 to 0.1%). This beta chain is an unintended read in a library built for alpha chains; its size means little. The chain combines TRBV5-4 with TRBJ1-1; D is undetermined. The germline V gene encodes CDR1 SGHNT and CDR2 YYREEE (reference sequence). The V end lost 0 bases, the J end lost 8 bases, and 8 bases lay between the germline ends. The length of the CDR3 is 12 residues. The CDR3 DNA follows: TGTGCCAGCAGCTTGGGGAAGAGGGAAGCTTTCTTT. Its protein is CASSLGKREAFF. The variable domain in full, with the rest retrieved from reference TRBV5-4 and TRBJ1-1, is ETGVTQSPTHLIKTRGQQVTLRCSSQSGHNTVSWYQQALGQGPQFIFQYYREEENGRGNFPPRFSGLQFPNYSSELNVNALELDDSALYLCASSLGKREAFFGQGTRLTVV.

This clonotype was seen a few times. Little can be read into the size of this beta chain, an off-target read in a library designed for alpha chains. The V and J genes are TRBV7-2 and TRBJ2-2; possible D gene TRBD2, 5 bases. With 0 bases removed from V and 6 bases from J, the gap between germline ends came to 11 bases. The germline V gene encodes CDR1 SGHTA and CDR2 FQGNSA. This CDR3 is 15 amino acids long. The DNA for the CDR3 is TGTGCCAGCAGCTTAGCAGGGCTAGCTTCCGGGGAGCTGTTTTTT. As protein: CASSLAGLASGELFF.

This clonotype was seen only a few times. A single base separates this from a much larger clone, so it may be a read error. Because this beta chain is a stray read in a library intended to capture alpha chains, its abundance should not be given much weight. V usage is TRBV4-3 and J usage is TRBJ2-1; TRBD2 matches 11 bases. The CDR3 is made up of 17 amino acids. Per the germline V gene, CDR1 is LGHNA and CDR2 is YSLEER. CDR3 coding DNA: TGCACCAGCAGCCAAGGTCTAACTAGCGGGAGTTTGAATGAGCAGTTCTTC. It is translated as CTSSQGLTSGSLNEQFF.

This clonotype has more than one count but fewer than ten. Because this beta chain is a stray read in a library intended to capture alpha chains, its abundance should not be given much weight. This chain uses TRBV7-9 with TRBJ2-1, with a weak D call TRBD1 (5 bases). This CDR3 has 17 amino acids. V was trimmed by 5 bases and J by 3 bases, leaving 20 bases between them. The germline V gene encodes CDR1 SEHNR and CDR2 FQNEAQ (reference sequence). The CDR3 here is CASSLRPWGAVYNEQFF. Written as DNA, the CDR3 is TGTGCCAGCAGCCTACGCCCGTGGGGCGCCGTCTACAATGAGCAGTTCTTC.

This clonotype was picked up a small number of times. This beta chain turned up in a library designed for alpha chains; as an off-target read, its abundance says little. The genes are TRBV6-6 and TRBJ2-3; D remains unclear. Between the trimmed V and J ends, which lost 5 bases and 4 bases, there was a span of 10 bases. Germline values: CDR1 MNHNY, CDR2 SVGAGI (reference sequence). The CDR3 contains 13 residues. The DNA for the CDR3 is TGTGCCAGCAGTAGCAGTGAGGCAGATACGCAGTATTTT. Translation: CASSSSEADTQYF.

This clonotype was picked up one time. This may stem from a read error, because a much larger clone lies one nucleotide away. Since it is a stray read in a library aimed at alpha chains, this beta chain has a size that is not meaningful. This chain links TRBV13 with TRBJ2-1; 8 nucleotides line up with TRBD2. Per the germline V gene, CDR1 is PRHDT and CDR2 is FYEKMQ (reference sequence). The ends lost 2 bases at V and 2 bases at J; junction bases unmatched: 2. The CDR3 is made up of 15 amino acids. The CDR3 DNA follows: TGTGCCAGCAGCTTAAGCGGGAGCGCCTACAATGAGCAGTTCTTC. This sequence encodes CASSLSGSAYNEQFF. Based on the CDR3 plus reference TRBV13 and TRBJ2-1, the full variable domain is AAGVIQSPRHLIKEKRETATLKCYPIPRHDTVYWYQQGPGQDPQFLISFYEKMQSDKGSIPDRFSAQQFSDYHSELNMSSLELGDSALYFCASSLSGSAYNEQFFGPGTRLTVL.

On this clonotype: Since the library was made to target alpha chains, this beta chain is a stray read and its abundance is not meaningful. This chain links TRBV20-1 with TRBJ2-5; a weak D match, TRBD1 (6 bases). Germline CDR1 DFQATT, CDR2 SNEGSKA (reference sequence). V gave up 0 bases and J gave up 4 bases, with 12 bases separating them. The CDR3 is 14 amino acids. CDR3 coding DNA: TGCAGTGCTAGAGAGGGGAACAGGGCAGAGACCCAGTACTTC. Translating it yields CSAREGNRAETQYF.